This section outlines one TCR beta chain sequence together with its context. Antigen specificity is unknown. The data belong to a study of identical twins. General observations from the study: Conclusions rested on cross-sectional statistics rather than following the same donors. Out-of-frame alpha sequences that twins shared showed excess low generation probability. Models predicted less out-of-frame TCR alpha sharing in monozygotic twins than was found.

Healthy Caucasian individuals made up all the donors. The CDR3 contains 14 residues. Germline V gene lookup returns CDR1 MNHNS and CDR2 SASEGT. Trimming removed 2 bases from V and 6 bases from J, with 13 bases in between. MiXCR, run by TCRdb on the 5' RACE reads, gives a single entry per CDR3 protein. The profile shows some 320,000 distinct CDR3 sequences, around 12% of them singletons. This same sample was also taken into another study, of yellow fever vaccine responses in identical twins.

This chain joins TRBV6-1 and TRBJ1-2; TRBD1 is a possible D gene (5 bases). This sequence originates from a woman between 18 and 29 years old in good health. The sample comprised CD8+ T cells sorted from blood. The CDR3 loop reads CASSERLGLNGYTF. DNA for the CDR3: TGTGCCAGCAGTGAACGGCTGGGGCTAAATGGCTACACCTTC.